These 24 T cell receptor beta chains came from one sample sequenced in a study of shared T cell receptors in the human thymus. TCRdb's table, derived via immunoSEQ multiplex PCR, lists solely in-frame clones and lacks some. This repertoire shows more than 550,000 clones, 80% to 90% found once; its top ten account for over 0.008%. This same sample was also taken into another study, of human thymus T cells.

The sequenced sample consisted of thymocytes. Source of these receptors: a girl under three years old with a congenital heart defect.

The rearrangement joins TRBV7-6 to TRBJ2-1, with 9 positions matching TRBD2. This CDR3 is 15 amino acids long. V shed 5 bases, J shed 10 bases, and the junction held 12 bases outside the gene matches. CDR1 is SGHVS, CDR2 FNYEAQ, per germline. The CDR3 region is CASSVLAGRPYEQFF. The CDR3 DNA reads as TGTGCCAGCAGCGTCCTAGCGGGGCGCCCATACGAGCAGTTCTTC.

The chain carries TRBV5-1 and TRBJ2-7; 8 bases fit TRBD1. V lost 0 bases to trimming and J lost 2 bases; unmatched junction nucleotides: 7. CDR1 and CDR2 from the germline V gene are SGHRS and YFSETQ. The CDR3 totals 16 residues. CDR3 sequence (DNA): TGCGCCAGCAGCTTGGTCGGACAGGGAGTACCCTACGAGCAGTACTTC. Residues: CASSLVGQGVPYEQYF.

This chain links TRBV5-1 with TRBJ2-1, with D unresolved. CDR1 and CDR2 from the germline V gene are SGHRS and YFSETQ. V lost 0 bases, J lost 0 bases, and 10 bases lay in between. This CDR3 has 16 amino acids. CDR3 sequence: CASSLDSSSSYNEQFF. CDR3 nucleotides: TGCGCCAGCAGCTTGGACAGCTCAAGCTCCTACAATGAGCAGTTCTTC. The whole variable domain, filled in from reference TRBV5-1 and TRBJ2-1, reads KAGVTQTPRYLIKTRGQQVTLSCSPISGHRSVSWYQQTPGQGLQFLFEYFSETQRNKGNFPGRFSGRQFSNSRSEMNVSTLELGDSALYLCASSLDSSSSYNEQFFGPGTRLTVL.

The chain combines TRBV4-1 with TRBJ2-1; D ambiguous. V was clipped by 3 bases and J by 2 bases, with 5 bases between them. The germline CDR1 and CDR2 sequences are MGHRA and YSYEKL. The CDR3 is 13 amino acids. CDR3 amino acids: CASSQRPYNEQFF. CDR3 DNA sequence: TGCGCCAGCAGCCAGCGCCCCTACAATGAGCAGTTCTTC.

This sequence joins TRBV6-6 and TRBJ2-5; D may be TRBD1 (6 bases). V lost 0 bases to trimming and J lost 2 bases, with 10 bases between them. CDR3 size: 15 residues. Germline CDR1 is MNHNY and CDR2 is SVGAGI (reference sequence). The CDR3 sequence: CASSYSGHNQETQYF. In DNA, the CDR3 is TGTGCCAGCAGTTACTCGGGACATAATCAAGAGACCCAGTACTTC.

The chain recombines TRBV5-1 with TRBJ1-2; TRBD1 is a possible D gene (6 bases). Trimming removed 1 base from V and 10 bases from J, with 14 bases in between. Germline CDR1 is SGHRS and CDR2 is YFSETQ. The CDR3 runs to 13 residues. CDR3 loop: CASSLIRGEDYTF. DNA of the CDR3: TGCGCCAGCAGCTTGATCAGGGGTGAAGACTACACCTTC.

The V call is TRBV15, the J call TRBJ2-7; tentatively, D is TRBD1 (8 bases). Looked up from germline, CDR1 is LNHNV and CDR2 is YYDKDF (reference sequence). CDR3 size: 18 residues. The V and J ends lost 0 bases and 3 bases respectively, with 21 bases between them. The CDR3 sequence is CATSRDGRGRDRIYEQYF. DNA for the CDR3: TGTGCCACCAGCAGAGATGGCCGGGGGAGGGACAGGATCTACGAGCAGTACTTC.

This chain links TRBV4-2 with TRBJ1-5; tentative D call: TRBD1 (5 bases). This CDR3 is built from 17 residues. V was clipped by 4 bases and J by 2 bases, with 18 bases between them. CDR1 and CDR2 from the germline V gene are LGHNA and YNFKEQ. The CDR3 loop is CASSLQIGVRGNQPQHF. As DNA, the CDR3 is TGTGCCAGCAGCCTGCAAATAGGGGTCCGTGGCAATCAGCCCCAGCATTTT.

This rearrangement joins TRBV4-3 to TRBJ1-1, with D tentatively TRBD1 (5 bases). The germline V gene has CDR1 LGHNA and CDR2 YSLEER. CDR3 length: 16 residues. Trimming removed 2 bases at V and 0 bases at J, with 13 bases between. The CDR3 nucleotides read TGCGCCAGCAGCCAAAAAATTCCGGGGGTGAACACTGAAGCTTTCTTT. Amino acids: CASSQKIPGVNTEAFF.

The rearrangement joins TRBV7-9 to TRBJ1-6, with TRBD1 identical over 10 bases. This CDR3 spans 15 amino acids. The germline V gene encodes CDR1 SEHNR and CDR2 FQNEAQ (reference sequence). Losses at the gene ends were 5 bases for V and 10 bases for J; bases not matched to a gene: 8. CDR3 bases: TGTGCCAGCAGCCGAACCCGGGACAGGGGCTCACCCCTCCACTTT. It translates to CASSRTRDRGSPLHF.

This clone showed up just a few times. The chain has TRBV2 and TRBJ1-5; D is perhaps TRBD1 (5 bases). This CDR3 is 17 amino acids long. V shed 4 bases and J shed 0 bases, with 16 bases lying between them. CDR1 and CDR2 from the germline V gene are SNHLY and FYNNEI. The CDR3 sequence is CASSVAGRMISNQPQHF. The CDR3, as DNA: TGTGCCAGCAGTGTTGCGGGACGGATGATTAGCAATCAGCCCCAGCATTTT.

This chain connects TRBV7-2 to TRBJ2-3; 10 nucleotides align to TRBD2. The CDR3 is 15 amino acids. Germline V gene sequence: CDR1 SGHTA, CDR2 FQGNSA. J lost 8 bases, V lost 4 bases, and 9 bases had no gene match. CDR3 in amino acids: CASSSKRGGLFTQYF. CDR3 DNA: TGTGCCAGCAGCTCCAAGCGGGGGGGGCTTTTTACGCAGTATTTT.

The chain couples TRBV20-1 to TRBJ1-2; tentatively, D is TRBD1 (5 bases). This CDR3 has 9 amino acids. Germline CDR1 is DFQATT and CDR2 is SNEGSKA (reference sequence). The CDR3 reads CQRGNGYTF. The CDR3 coding sequence is TGCCAACGGGGGAATGGCTACACCTTC.

V is TRBV4-1 and J is TRBJ1-5; 8 nucleotides match TRBD1. Germline V gives CDR1 MGHRA, CDR2 YSYEKL. The CDR3 runs 15 residues. The V segment lost 0 bases and the J segment 6 bases; nucleotides outside the gene matches: 4. Written as DNA, the CDR3 is TGCGCCAGCAGCCAAGAAACAGGGGGTCGTCAGCCCCAGCATTTT. Its protein product is CASSQETGGRQPQHF.

The chain couples TRBV14 to TRBJ1-4; no reliable D call. Per the germline V gene, CDR1 is SGHDN and CDR2 is FVKESK. Deletions cut 4 bases from V and 7 bases from J, with 13 bases between. The CDR3 contains 14 residues. CDR3 region: CASSPNSKTEKLFF. For the CDR3, the DNA is TGTGCCAGCAGCCCGAACAGCAAGACTGAAAAACTGTTTTTT.

This clone was counted between two and nine times. The rearrangement uses TRBV5-1 and TRBJ2-5; TRBD1 aligns across 8 bases. Trimming took 4 bases from V and 6 from J; bases not matched to a gene: 11. The CDR3 is 15 residues long. Germline-derived CDR1 and CDR2 are SGHRS and YFSETQ. In DNA, the CDR3 is TGCGCCAGCAGCGTCAATCAGGGGGCCGTGAAGACCCAGTACTTC. Protein: CASSVNQGAVKTQYF.

CDR3 protein: CAWTPRQGSSRGYTF. As DNA, the CDR3 is TGTGCCTGGACCCCCCGACAGGGAAGTTCGAGAGGCTACACCTTC. The chain joins TRBV30 to TRBJ1-2; 7 bases fit TRBD1. The CDR3 has 15 residues. V was pared by 4 bases and J by 8 bases, with 16 bases of the junction left unmatched. Germline values: CDR1 GTSNPN, CDR2 SVGIG (reference sequence).

V gene TRBV4-1 combines with J gene TRBJ2-1; the match to TRBD1 covers 9 bases. CDR3 length: 14 amino acids. CDR1 and CDR2 from the germline V gene are MGHRA and YSYEKL. After removal of 0 bases from V and 12 bases from J, the junction contained 6 bases not matched to a gene. CDR3 residues: CASSQEGQGRGQFF. Written as DNA, the CDR3 is TGCGCCAGCAGCCAAGAAGGACAGGGGAGGGGGCAGTTCTTC.

The V and J genes are TRBV9 and TRBJ1-6; unclear D gene. There are 17 residues in the CDR3. From germline, CDR1 is SGDLS and CDR2 YYNGEE. The ends were cut back, 3 bases at V and 8 bases at J, with 21 bases in the middle. DNA of the CDR3: TGTGCCAGCAGCGGGAGGACGGCACACCCCGGGCATTCACCCCTCCACTTT. The encoded protein is CASSGRTAHPGHSPLHF.

The chain links TRBV4-1 to TRBJ2-1; 14 bases fit TRBD2. Trimming at V came to 4 bases and at J to 6 bases, leaving 5 bases not matched to a gene. This CDR3 contains 16 residues. CDR1 and CDR2 from the germline V gene are MGHRA and YSYEKL. CDR3 region: CASSRGLAGGSNEQFF. CDR3 nucleotides: TGCGCCAGCAGCCGAGGACTAGCGGGGGGTTCCAATGAGCAGTTCTTC.

This chain uses TRBV4-3 with TRBJ2-7, with TRBD2 matching 7 bases. The J segment lost 3 bases and the V segment lost 1 base, leaving 6 bases of the junction unmatched. The germline V gene encodes CDR1 LGHNA and CDR2 YSLEER. The CDR3 loop spans 15 amino acids. The CDR3 DNA follows: TGCGCCAGCAGCCAAGTCCGGGGGGAAGACTACGAGCAGTACTTC. Its translation: CASSQVRGEDYEQYF.

V and J are TRBV7-9 and TRBJ1-2; D may be TRBD1 (6 bases). The CDR3 length is 16 residues. Per the germline V gene, CDR1 is SEHNR and CDR2 is FQNEAQ (reference sequence). Trimming shortened V by 6 bases and J by 5 bases, and 22 bases separated the two germline ends. The CDR3 protein is CASRLGHLEPPYGYTF. CDR3 sequence (DNA): TGTGCCAGCAGACTGGGACACCTAGAACCCCCATATGGCTACACCTTC.

In DNA, the CDR3 is TGTGCCAGCAGTTTATGGGCCTCAAATCAGCCCCAGCATTTT. Its translation: CASSLWASNQPQHF. The V gene is TRBV28, the J gene TRBJ1-5, with unresolved D. V was pared by 0 bases and J by 4 bases, with 7 bases between. Germline lookup yields CDR1 MDHEN and CDR2 SYDVKM. CDR3 length: 14 amino acids.

The gene calls are TRBV2 and TRBJ2-1; 7 nucleotides align to TRBD2. The CDR3 is made up of 19 amino acids. Germline values: CDR1 SNHLY, CDR2 FYNNEI. With 6 bases clipped from V and 0 bases from J, the junction kept 17 bases outside the gene matches. The CDR3 reads CASRGFRGLSVPSYNEQFF. The CDR3 DNA is TGTGCCAGCAGGGGCTTCCGGGGACTATCGGTGCCCTCCTACAATGAGCAGTTCTTC.